A single sample is the source of the 30 T cell receptor beta chains below, sequenced in a study of blood T cell repertoires in COVID-19. TCRdb keeps only in-frame clones here, not all; method: immunoSEQ multiplex PCR. In the table there are some 150,000 clones, 75% to 90% of which are singletons. The sample consisted of peripheral blood. The receptors derive from a woman aged 55-75 years with active or convalescent COVID-19.

The chain is built from TRBV30 and TRBJ1-2; weak D call: TRBD1 (6 bases). From germline, CDR1 is GTSNPN and CDR2 SVGIG (reference sequence). The V gene lost 3 bases and the J gene lost 4 bases, with 15 bases spanning the gap. This CDR3 is built from 14 residues. The CDR3 sequence: CAWRGPGRGYGYTF. CDR3 sequence (DNA): TGTGCCTGGAGGGGCCCGGGCAGGGGCTATGGCTACACCTTC.

The V gene is TRBV30, the J gene TRBJ1-3, with D perhaps TRBD1 (5 bases). The CDR3 spans 16 residues. Between the trimmed V and J ends, which lost 4 bases and 0 bases, there was a span of 16 bases. Looked up from germline, CDR1 is GTSNPN and CDR2 is SVGIG (reference sequence). The DNA of the CDR3 is TGTGCCTGGAACCTACGACAGCCGATCTCTGGAAACACCATATATTTT. Encoded protein: CAWNLRQPISGNTIYF.

The V and J genes are TRBV9 and TRBJ1-1; 8 nucleotides align to TRBD1. There are 16 residues in the CDR3. Trimming removed 4 bases from V and 1 base from J; junction bases left unmatched: 9. CDR1 and CDR2 (germline): SGDLS, YYNGEE. The CDR3 DNA follows: TGTGCCAGCAGCCCAAGCGGGGACAGGTCGAACACTGAAGCTTTCTTT. Protein sequence: CASSPSGDRSNTEAFF.

V usage is TRBV18 and J usage is TRBJ2-5; maybe TRBD1 (5 bases). V dropped 3 bases and J dropped 5 bases, with 13 bases sitting between them. CDR3 length: 14 amino acids. The germline V gene encodes CDR1 KGHSH and CDR2 LQKENI. CDR3 in amino acids: CASSPAGLWETQYF. As DNA, the CDR3 is TGTGCCAGCTCACCGGCAGGGCTCTGGGAGACCCAGTACTTC.

The chain uses TRBV10-3 and TRBJ1-6, with 9 positions matching TRBD1. Trimming took 8 bases from V and 7 from J; bases not matched to a gene: 6. Germline V gives CDR1 ENHRY, CDR2 SYGVKD. CDR3 length equals 14 residues. This CDR3 reads CAIGTGTRNSPLHF. The DNA of the CDR3 is TGTGCCATCGGGACAGGGACTCGGAATTCACCCCTCCACTTT.

The chain recombines TRBV25-1 with TRBJ1-2; 10 bases are a match to TRBD1. This CDR3 has 15 amino acids. The V gene's germline CDR1 is MGHDK and CDR2 SYGVNS. Germline trimming cut 2 bases from V and 8 bases from J; bases unmatched to any gene: 8. CDR3 sequence (DNA): TGTGCCAGCAGTGAAGTACCCGGACAGGGGGGAGGCTACACCTTC. This codes for CASSEVPGQGGGYTF.

V is TRBV6-4 and J is TRBJ2-1, with a possible D match to TRBD1 (6 bases). With 4 bases removed from V and 10 bases from J, the gap between germline ends came to 14 bases. CDR1 and CDR2 from the germline V gene are MRHNA and SNTAGT. This CDR3 comprises 13 residues. CDR3 coding DNA: TGTGCCAGCAGTGGGGAACAGGGAATGGAGCAGTTCTTC. Translation: CASSGEQGMEQFF.

The J gene is TRBJ2-2, the V gene TRBV10-1, with 8 bases lining up with TRBD2. The CDR3 has 14 amino acids. The V segment lost 8 bases and the J segment 5 bases; nucleotides outside the gene matches: 7. Per germline, CDR1 WNHNN and CDR2 SYGVQD (reference sequence). CDR3 sequence (DNA): TGCGCCAGCGCCTCGGGGGGGCGTACCGGGGAGCTGTTTTTT. Translation gives CASASGGRTGELFF.

The J gene is TRBJ2-1, the V gene TRBV5-1; possibly TRBD2 for D (5 bases). This CDR3 is built from 14 residues. The germline V gene has CDR1 SGHRS and CDR2 YFSETQ. With 1 base removed from V and 9 bases from J, the gap between germline ends came to 14 bases. The CDR3 is CASSLNGEFGEQFF. The CDR3, as DNA: TGCGCCAGCAGCTTGAACGGGGAGTTCGGTGAGCAGTTCTTC. Complete variable domain (other parts from reference TRBV5-1 and TRBJ2-1): KAGVTQTPRYLIKTRGQQVTLSCSPISGHRSVSWYQQTPGQGLQFLFEYFSETQRNKGNFPGRFSGRQFSNSRSEMNVSTLELGDSALYLCASSLNGEFGEQFFGPGTRLTVL.

The chain carries TRBV9 and TRBJ1-4; possibly TRBD1 for D (6 bases). The CDR3 is 15 residues long. Germline V CDR1 and CDR2: SGDLS, YYNGEE. The germline V and J ends were trimmed by 3 bases and 8 bases, with 17 bases remaining between them. CDR3 amino acids: CASSDTGLPSEKLFF. The CDR3 DNA sequence: TGTGCCAGCAGCGACACAGGGCTCCCAAGCGAAAAACTGTTTTTT.

The chain couples TRBV4-3 to TRBJ2-2; 13 bases are a match to TRBD2. The V and J ends lost 0 bases and 5 bases, in that order; junction bases with no gene match: 9. The CDR3 covers 19 residues. Germline V gene data show CDR1 as LGHNA and CDR2 as YSLEER. DNA of the CDR3: TGCGCCAGCAGCCAAGAACTAGCGGGGGGGCTTCTGTTTACCGGGGAGCTGTTTTTT. Translated: CASSQELAGGLLFTGELFF.

The chain is built from TRBV19 and TRBJ2-3; TRBD2 aligns across 8 bases. Trimming at V came to 7 bases and at J to 8 bases, leaving 11 bases not matched to a gene. The CDR3 loop spans 14 amino acids. The V gene's germline CDR1 is LNHDA and CDR2 SQIVND (reference sequence). The CDR3 bases are TGTGCCAGTAAAGCGGGGGACCATCTTCGTACGCAGTATTTT. Protein: CASKAGDHLRTQYF.

The CDR3 region has the DNA TGCAGCGTTCTGGAACAGTACACTAGCACAGATACGCAGTATTTT. Protein product: CSVLEQYTSTDTQYF. The genes are TRBV29-1 and TRBJ2-3; D unresolved. The CDR3 runs to 15 residues. V gave up 5 bases and J gave up 0 bases, with 15 bases separating them. Looked up from germline, CDR1 is SQVTM and CDR2 is ANQGSEA.

The genes are TRBV18 and TRBJ1-4; 7 bases match TRBD1. CDR1 is KGHSH and CDR2 is LQKENI in the germline V gene. CDR3 length equals 13 residues. V shed 5 bases, J shed 5 bases, and the junction held 2 bases outside the gene matches. The CDR3: CASSSGGNEKLFF. CDR3 coding DNA: TGTGCCAGCTCATCAGGGGGGAATGAAAAACTGTTTTTT.

J is TRBJ2-3 and V is TRBV9; 14 bases are a match to TRBD2. With V trimmed by 3 bases and J by 1 base, 10 bases remained unmatched. Looked up from germline, CDR1 is SGDLS and CDR2 is YYNGEE. This CDR3 is 19 amino acids long. The CDR3 loop reads CASSGGLAGGSWRTDTQYF. DNA for the CDR3: TGTGCCAGCAGCGGCGGACTAGCGGGGGGCTCGTGGCGCACAGATACGCAGTATTTT.

J is TRBJ2-1 and V is TRBV18; 12 bases are a match to TRBD1. Germline CDR1 is KGHSH and CDR2 is LQKENI. V trimming: 4 bases; J trimming: 8 bases; junction bases outside the gene matches: 6. The CDR3 extends over 15 amino acids. CDR3: CASSRGTGGLDEQFF. The CDR3 nucleotides read TGTGCCAGCTCACGCGGGACAGGGGGCTTGGATGAGCAGTTCTTC.

CDR3 coding DNA: TGTGCCAGCAGTGACGGCGGAAGATCGGATGAGCAGTTCTTC. This gives the protein CASSDGGRSDEQFF. The chain carries TRBV6-4 and TRBJ2-1; the D is unclear. Trimming cost V 2 bases and J 8 bases, with 13 bases left between them. Germline CDR1 reads MRHNA; CDR2 reads SNTAGT. The CDR3 totals 14 residues.

This chain links TRBV9 with TRBJ2-3, with a weak D call TRBD2 (6 bases). The CDR3 is 16 amino acids. The germline V and J ends were trimmed by 4 bases and 4 bases, with 19 bases remaining between them. The germline gives CDR1 SGDLS, CDR2 YYNGEE. The CDR3 DNA sequence: TGTGCCAGCAGCCCCGGATATCAGTGGGGGGCAGATACGCAGTATTTT. Protein product: CASSPGYQWGADTQYF.

This chain connects TRBV10-2 to TRBJ1-1; 9 bases map to TRBD1. The CDR3 is 17 residues long. V dropped 5 bases and J dropped 4; count of bases not matched to a gene: 14. Per the germline V gene, CDR1 is WSHSY and CDR2 is SAAADI. CDR3 nucleotides: TGCGCCAGCAGTAAGGGACAGGGCCAGGGTCGGTCCACTGAAGCTTTCTTT. Translating it yields CASSKGQGQGRSTEAFF.

The chain uses TRBV5-1 and TRBJ1-2; 8 bases are a match to TRBD1. CDR3 size: 15 residues. CDR1 and CDR2 from the germline V gene are SGHRS and YFSETQ. The V and J ends lost 3 bases and 3 bases, in that order; junction bases with no gene match: 7. CDR3 residues: CASSYTGTGDYGYTF. CDR3 nucleotides: TGCGCCAGCAGCTATACTGGGACAGGCGACTATGGCTACACCTTC.

This rearrangement joins TRBV2 to TRBJ2-3; D is perhaps TRBD1 (6 bases). Germline V CDR1 and CDR2: SNHLY, FYNNEI. Trimming took off 6 bases at V and 3 bases at J, with 19 bases between the two ends. The CDR3 covers 16 residues. Here the CDR3 reads CASSGAQGVRTDTQYF. The CDR3 DNA reads as TGTGCCAGCAGCGGGGCACAGGGTGTCAGGACAGATACGCAGTATTTT.

The chain has TRBV12-5 and TRBJ1-5; 9 bases align to TRBD1. J was trimmed by 6 bases and V by 5 bases; bases with no gene match: 2. Germline values: CDR1 LGHNT, CDR2 FRNRAP. CDR3 size: 13 residues. The DNA for the CDR3 is TGTGCTAGTGGTCTACAGGGGGCTCAGCCCCAGCATTTT. Its protein product is CASGLQGAQPQHF.

This clone was seen just once. The chain combines TRBV19 with TRBJ1-1; perhaps TRBD1 as D (5 bases). V was clipped by 5 bases and J by 4 bases, with 14 bases between them. CDR3 length: 14 residues. Germline V gives CDR1 LNHDA, CDR2 SQIVND (reference sequence). CDR3 residues: CASSGGLAFTEAFF. CDR3 coding DNA: TGTGCCAGTAGTGGGGGACTCGCGTTCACTGAAGCTTTCTTT. Full variable domain (rest looked up from reference TRBV19 and TRBJ1-1): DGGITQSPKYLFRKEGQNVTLSCEQNLNHDAMYWYRQDPGQGLRLIYYSQIVNDFQKGDIAEGYSVSREKKESFPLTVTSAQKNPTAFYLCASSGGLAFTEAFFGQGTRLTVV.

The chain carries TRBV18 and TRBJ1-6; weak D call: TRBD1 (5 bases). Trimming shortened V by 0 bases and J by 7 bases, and 13 bases separated the two germline ends. Germline CDR1 KGHSH, CDR2 LQKENI. This CDR3 spans 16 amino acids. This CDR3 reads CASSPPVGQPNSPLHF. In DNA form, the CDR3 reads TGTGCCAGCTCACCACCGGTGGGGCAGCCCAATTCACCCCTCCACTTT.

This clone was picked up one time. The CDR3 protein is CASGSDINTEAFF. In nucleotides, the CDR3 is TGTGCTAGTGGTTCGGACATTAACACTGAAGCTTTCTTT. This sequence joins TRBV12-5 and TRBJ1-1, with D tentatively TRBD1 (5 bases). Germline CDR1 is LGHNT and CDR2 is FRNRAP. The V gene lost 4 bases and the J gene lost 2 bases, with 8 bases spanning the gap. The length of the CDR3 is 13 residues.

V usage is TRBV10-1 and J usage is TRBJ1-4; D is unresolved. V lost 0 bases to trimming and J lost 7 bases, with 6 bases between them. CDR1 and CDR2 (germline): WNHNN, SYGVQD (reference sequence). The CDR3 runs 13 residues. CDR3 sequence reads: CASSESTSEKLFF. The CDR3 coding sequence is TGCGCCAGCAGTGAGTCCACATCTGAAAAACTGTTTTTT.

The genes are TRBV19 and TRBJ2-5; weak D call: TRBD2 (6 bases). V shed 6 bases and J shed 7 bases, with 15 bases lying between them. The germline V gene encodes CDR1 LNHDA and CDR2 SQIVND (reference sequence). The CDR3 totals 13 residues. In DNA form, the CDR3 reads TGTGCCAGTAGGGAGGGGCCAGAAGCGACCCAGTACTTC. Protein sequence: CASREGPEATQYF. Looking up the rest from reference TRBV19 and TRBJ2-5 gives the full variable domain: DGGITQSPKYLFRKEGQNVTLSCEQNLNHDAMYWYRQDPGQGLRLIYYSQIVNDFQKGDIAEGYSVSREKKESFPLTVTSAQKNPTAFYLCASREGPEATQYFGPGTRLLVL.

This chain connects TRBV12-3 or TRBV12-4 to TRBJ2-2; D gene unclear. Trimming left V 2 bases short and J 4 bases short, with 5 bases between. The CDR3 is 13 amino acids. For the CDR3, the DNA is TGTGCCAGCAGTTTACGACTCACCGGGGAGCTGTTTTTT. Its translation is CASSLRLTGELFF.

This clone was counted between two and nine times. V usage is TRBV7-2 and J usage is TRBJ2-7, with 10 bases aligning to TRBD2. This CDR3 comprises 15 residues. V shed 5 bases and J 7 bases; nucleotides not matched to a gene: 11. CDR1 and CDR2 (germline): SGHTA, FQGNSA. The CDR3 coding sequence is TGTGCCAGCAGCCCTCAGAGCGGGGGGGCATGGGAGCAGTACTTC. Translated: CASSPQSGGAWEQYF. The full variable domain, its missing parts supplied by reference TRBV7-2 and TRBJ2-7, is GAGVSQSPSNKVTEKGKDVELRCDPISGHTALYWYRQSLGQGLEFLIYFQGNSAPDKSGLPSDRFSAERTGGSVSTLTIQRTQQEDSAVYLCASSPQSGGAWEQYFGPGTRLTVT.

The V call is TRBV10-3, the J call TRBJ2-1; 9 bases line up with TRBD2. The V segment lost 4 bases and the J segment 4 bases; nucleotides outside the gene matches: 2. The CDR3 spans 14 residues. Germline V gene data show CDR1 as ENHRY and CDR2 as SYGVKD. CDR3 nucleotide sequence: TGTGCCATCAGTGGACTAGCGGATTACAATGAGCAGTTCTTC. Protein sequence: CAISGLADYNEQFF.